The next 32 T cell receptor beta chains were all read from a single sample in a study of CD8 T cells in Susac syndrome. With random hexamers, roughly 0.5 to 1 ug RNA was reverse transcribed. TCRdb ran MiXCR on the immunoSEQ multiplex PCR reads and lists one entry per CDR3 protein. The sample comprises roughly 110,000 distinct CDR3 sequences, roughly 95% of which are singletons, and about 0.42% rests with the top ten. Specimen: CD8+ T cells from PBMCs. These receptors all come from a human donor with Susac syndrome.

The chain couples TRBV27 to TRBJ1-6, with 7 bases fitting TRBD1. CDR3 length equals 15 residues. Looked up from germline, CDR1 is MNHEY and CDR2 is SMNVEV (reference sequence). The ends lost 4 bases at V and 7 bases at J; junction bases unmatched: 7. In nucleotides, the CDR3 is TGTGCCAGCAGTTGGGCCGGACAGGTCAATTCACCCCTCCACTTT. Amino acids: CASSWAGQVNSPLHF.

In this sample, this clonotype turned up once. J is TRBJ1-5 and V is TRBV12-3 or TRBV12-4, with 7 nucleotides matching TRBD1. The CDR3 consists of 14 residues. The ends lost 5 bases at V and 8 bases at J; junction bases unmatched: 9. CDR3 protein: CASSPRQGPKPQHF. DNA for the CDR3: TGTGCCAGCAGTCCCCGACAGGGACCGAAGCCCCAGCATTTT.

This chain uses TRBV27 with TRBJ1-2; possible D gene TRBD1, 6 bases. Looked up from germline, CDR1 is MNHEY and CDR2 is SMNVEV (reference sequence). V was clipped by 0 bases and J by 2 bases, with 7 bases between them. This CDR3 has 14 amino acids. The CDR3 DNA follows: TGTGCCAGCAGTTTATCTGGGGGCAACTATGGCTACACCTTC. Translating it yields CASSLSGGNYGYTF.

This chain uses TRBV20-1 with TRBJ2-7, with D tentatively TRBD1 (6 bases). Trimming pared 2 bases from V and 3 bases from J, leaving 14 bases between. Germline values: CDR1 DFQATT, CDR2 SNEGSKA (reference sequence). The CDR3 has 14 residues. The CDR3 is CSARPYRDLYEQYF. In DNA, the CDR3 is TGCAGTGCTAGACCATACAGGGACCTCTACGAGCAGTACTTC.

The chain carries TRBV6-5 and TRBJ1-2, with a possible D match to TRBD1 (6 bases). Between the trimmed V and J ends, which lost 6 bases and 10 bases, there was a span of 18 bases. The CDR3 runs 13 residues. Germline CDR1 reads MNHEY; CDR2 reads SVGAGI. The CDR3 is CASRADSETDYTF. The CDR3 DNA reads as TGTGCCAGCAGGGCGGACAGCGAAACCGACTACACCTTC.

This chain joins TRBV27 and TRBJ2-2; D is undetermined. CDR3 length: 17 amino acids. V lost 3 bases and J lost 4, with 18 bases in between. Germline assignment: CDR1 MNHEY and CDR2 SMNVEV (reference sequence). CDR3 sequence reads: CASSLAADALFTGELFF. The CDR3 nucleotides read TGTGCCAGCAGTTTGGCCGCGGACGCCTTATTCACCGGGGAGCTGTTTTTT.

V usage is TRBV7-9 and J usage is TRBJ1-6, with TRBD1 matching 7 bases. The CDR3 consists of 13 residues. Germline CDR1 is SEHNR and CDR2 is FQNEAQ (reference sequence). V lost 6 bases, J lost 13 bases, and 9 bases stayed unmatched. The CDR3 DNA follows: TGTGCCAGCAGTATGGGACAGTCTGGGCCCCTCCACTTT. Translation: CASSMGQSGPLHF.

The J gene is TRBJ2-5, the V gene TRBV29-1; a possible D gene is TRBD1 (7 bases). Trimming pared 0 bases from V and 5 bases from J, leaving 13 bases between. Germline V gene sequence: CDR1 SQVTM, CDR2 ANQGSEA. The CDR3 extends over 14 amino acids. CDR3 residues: CSVEEEAGGETQYF. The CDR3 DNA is TGCAGCGTTGAAGAGGAGGCAGGGGGGGAGACCCAGTACTTC.

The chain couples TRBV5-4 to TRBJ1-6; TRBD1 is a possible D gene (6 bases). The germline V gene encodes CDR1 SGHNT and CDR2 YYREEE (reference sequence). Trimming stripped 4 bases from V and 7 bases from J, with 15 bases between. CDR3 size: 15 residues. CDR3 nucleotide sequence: TGTGCCAGCAGCGCAGCTACAGGGCTCAATTCACCCCTCCACTTT. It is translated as CASSAATGLNSPLHF.

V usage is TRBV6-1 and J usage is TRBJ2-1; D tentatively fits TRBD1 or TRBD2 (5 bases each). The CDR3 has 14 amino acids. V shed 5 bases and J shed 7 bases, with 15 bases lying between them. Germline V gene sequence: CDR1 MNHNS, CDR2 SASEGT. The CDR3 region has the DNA TGTGCCAGCAGTAGGAGGCAGGGCCGGAATGAGCAGTTCTTC. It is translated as CASSRRQGRNEQFF.

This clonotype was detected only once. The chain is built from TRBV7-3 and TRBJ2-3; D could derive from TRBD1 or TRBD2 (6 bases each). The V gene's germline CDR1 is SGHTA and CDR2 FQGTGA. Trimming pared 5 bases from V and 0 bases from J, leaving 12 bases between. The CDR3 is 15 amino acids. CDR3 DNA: TGTGCCAGCAGCCCGGGGGCGTCTAGCACAGATACGCAGTATTTT. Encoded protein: CASSPGASSTDTQYF.

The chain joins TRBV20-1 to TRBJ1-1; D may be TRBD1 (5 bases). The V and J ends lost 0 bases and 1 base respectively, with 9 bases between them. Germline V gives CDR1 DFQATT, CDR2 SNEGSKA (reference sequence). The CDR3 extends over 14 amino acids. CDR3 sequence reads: CSARDYRTNTEAFF. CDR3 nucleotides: TGCAGTGCTAGAGATTACAGGACGAACACTGAAGCTTTCTTT.

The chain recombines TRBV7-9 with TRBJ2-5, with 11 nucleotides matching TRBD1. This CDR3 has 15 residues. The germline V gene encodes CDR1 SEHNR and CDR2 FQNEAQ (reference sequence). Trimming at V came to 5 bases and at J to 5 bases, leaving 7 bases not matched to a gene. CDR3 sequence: CASSPRTGGGETQYF. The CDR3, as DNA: TGTGCCAGCAGCCCAAGGACAGGGGGCGGGGAGACCCAGTACTTC. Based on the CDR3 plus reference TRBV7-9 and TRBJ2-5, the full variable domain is DTGVSQNPRHKITKRGQNVTFRCDPISEHNRLYWYRQTLGQGPEFLTYFQNEAQLEKSRLLSDRFSAERPKGSFSTLEIQRTEQGDSAMYLCASSPRTGGGETQYFGPGTRLLVL.

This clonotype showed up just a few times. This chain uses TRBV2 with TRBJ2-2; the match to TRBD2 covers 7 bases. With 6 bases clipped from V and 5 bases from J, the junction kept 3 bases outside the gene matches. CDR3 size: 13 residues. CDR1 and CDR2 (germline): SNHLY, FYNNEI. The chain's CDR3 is CASSPGGTGELFF. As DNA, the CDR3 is TGTGCCAGCAGCCCGGGGGGTACCGGGGAGCTGTTTTTT.

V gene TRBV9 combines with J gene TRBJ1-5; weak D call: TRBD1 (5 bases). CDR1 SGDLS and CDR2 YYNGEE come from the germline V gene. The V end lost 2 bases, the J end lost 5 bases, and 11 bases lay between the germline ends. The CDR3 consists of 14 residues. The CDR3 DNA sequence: TGTGCCAGCAGCGTGGGCAAAGGGGATCAGCCCCAGCATTTT. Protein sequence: CASSVGKGDQPQHF.

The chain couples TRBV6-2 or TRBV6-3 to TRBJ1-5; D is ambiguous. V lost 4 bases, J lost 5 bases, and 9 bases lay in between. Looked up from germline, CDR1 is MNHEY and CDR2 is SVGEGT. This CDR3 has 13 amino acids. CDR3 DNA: TGTGCCAGCAGTTCTCCGGGTGATCAGCCCCAGCATTTT. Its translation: CASSSPGDQPQHF.

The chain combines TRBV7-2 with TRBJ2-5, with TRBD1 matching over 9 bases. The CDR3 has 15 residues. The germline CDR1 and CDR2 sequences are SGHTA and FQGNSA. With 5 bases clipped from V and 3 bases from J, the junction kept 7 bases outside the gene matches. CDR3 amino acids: CASSDRDRVEETQYF. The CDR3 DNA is TGTGCCAGCAGCGACCGGGACAGGGTGGAAGAGACCCAGTACTTC. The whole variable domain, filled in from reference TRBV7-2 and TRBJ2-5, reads GAGVSQSPSNKVTEKGKDVELRCDPISGHTALYWYRQSLGQGLEFLIYFQGNSAPDKSGLPSDRFSAERTGGSVSTLTIQRTQQEDSAVYLCASSDRDRVEETQYFGPGTRLLVL.

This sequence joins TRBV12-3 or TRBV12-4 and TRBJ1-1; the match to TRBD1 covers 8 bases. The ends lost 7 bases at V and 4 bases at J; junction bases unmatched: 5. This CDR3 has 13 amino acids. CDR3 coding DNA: TGTGCCAGCACCACAGGGGGTAGCACTGAAGCTTTCTTT. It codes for CASTTGGSTEAFF.

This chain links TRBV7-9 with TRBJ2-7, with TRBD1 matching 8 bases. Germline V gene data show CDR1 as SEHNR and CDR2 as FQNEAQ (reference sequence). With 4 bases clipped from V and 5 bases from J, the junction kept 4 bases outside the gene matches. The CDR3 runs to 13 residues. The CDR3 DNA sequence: TGTGCCAGCAGCTCGGGACAGGACCACGAGCAGTACTTC. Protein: CASSSGQDHEQYF.

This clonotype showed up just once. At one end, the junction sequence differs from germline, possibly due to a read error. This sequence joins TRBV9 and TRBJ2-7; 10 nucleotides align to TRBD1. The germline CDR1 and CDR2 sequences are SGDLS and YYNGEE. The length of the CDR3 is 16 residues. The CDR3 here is CASSVGAGTGEYGQYF. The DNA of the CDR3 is TGTGCCAGCAGCGTAGGGGCCGGGACAGGGGAATACGGGCAGTACTTC.

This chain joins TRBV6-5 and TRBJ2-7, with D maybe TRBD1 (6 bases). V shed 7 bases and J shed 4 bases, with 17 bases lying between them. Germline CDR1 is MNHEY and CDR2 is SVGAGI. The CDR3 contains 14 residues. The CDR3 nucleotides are TGTGCCAGCATTAACCCGGGACAAAGGTACGAGCAGTACTTC. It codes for CASINPGQRYEQYF.

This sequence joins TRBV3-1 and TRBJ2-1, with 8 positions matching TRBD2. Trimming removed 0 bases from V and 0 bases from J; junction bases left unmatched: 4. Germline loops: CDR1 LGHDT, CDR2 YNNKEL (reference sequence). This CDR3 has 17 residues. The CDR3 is CASSQDPGTSSYNEQFF. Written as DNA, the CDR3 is TGTGCCAGCAGCCAAGACCCCGGGACTAGCTCCTACAATGAGCAGTTCTTC.

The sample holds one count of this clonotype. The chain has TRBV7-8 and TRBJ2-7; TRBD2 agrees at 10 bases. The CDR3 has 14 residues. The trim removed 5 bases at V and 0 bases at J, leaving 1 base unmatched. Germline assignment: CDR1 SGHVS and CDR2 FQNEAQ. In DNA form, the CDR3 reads TGTGCCAGCAGCGGGACTAGCGACTCCTACGAGCAGTACTTC. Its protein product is CASSGTSDSYEQYF. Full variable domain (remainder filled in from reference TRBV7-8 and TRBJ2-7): GAGVSQSPRYKVAKRGQDVALRCDPISGHVSLFWYQQALGQGPEFLTYFQNEAQLDKSGLPSDRFFAERPEGSVSTLKIQRTQQEDSAVYLCASSGTSDSYEQYFGPGTRLTVT.

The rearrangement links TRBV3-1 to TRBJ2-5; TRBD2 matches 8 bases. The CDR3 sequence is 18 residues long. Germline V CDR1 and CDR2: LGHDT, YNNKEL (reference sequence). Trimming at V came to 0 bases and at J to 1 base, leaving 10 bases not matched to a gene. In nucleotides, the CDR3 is TGTGCCAGCAGCCAAGATGATGAGGGAGCGGGGGTCCAAGAGACCCAGTACTTC. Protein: CASSQDDEGAGVQETQYF.

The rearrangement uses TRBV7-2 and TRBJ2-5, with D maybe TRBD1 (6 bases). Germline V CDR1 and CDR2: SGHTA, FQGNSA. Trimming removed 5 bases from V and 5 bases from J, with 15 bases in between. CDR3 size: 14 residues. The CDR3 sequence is CASSPGQWFETQYF. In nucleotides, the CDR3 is TGTGCCAGCAGCCCAGGACAGTGGTTCGAGACCCAGTACTTC.

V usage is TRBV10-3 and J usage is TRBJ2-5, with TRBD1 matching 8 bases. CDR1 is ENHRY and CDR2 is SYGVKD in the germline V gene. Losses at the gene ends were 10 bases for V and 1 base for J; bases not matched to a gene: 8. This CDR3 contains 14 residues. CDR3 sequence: CATSGGGFQETQYF. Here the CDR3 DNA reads TGTGCCACCTCAGGGGGCGGGTTCCAAGAGACCCAGTACTTC.

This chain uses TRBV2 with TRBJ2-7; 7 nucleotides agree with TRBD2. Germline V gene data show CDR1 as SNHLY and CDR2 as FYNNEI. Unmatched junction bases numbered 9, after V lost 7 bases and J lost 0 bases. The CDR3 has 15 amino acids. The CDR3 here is CASITGTTSSYEQYF. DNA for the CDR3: TGTGCCAGCATAACCGGGACTACAAGCTCCTACGAGCAGTACTTC.

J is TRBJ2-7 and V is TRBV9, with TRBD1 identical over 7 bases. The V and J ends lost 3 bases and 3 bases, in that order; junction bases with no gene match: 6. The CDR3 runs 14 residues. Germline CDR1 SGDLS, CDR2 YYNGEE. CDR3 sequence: CASSGRQGHYEQYF. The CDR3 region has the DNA TGTGCCAGCAGCGGCCGACAGGGCCACTACGAGCAGTACTTC.

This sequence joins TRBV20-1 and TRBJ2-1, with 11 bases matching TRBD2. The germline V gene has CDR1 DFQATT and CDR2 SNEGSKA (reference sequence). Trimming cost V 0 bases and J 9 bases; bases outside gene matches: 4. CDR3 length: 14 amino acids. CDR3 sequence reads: CSARDLAGGSEQFF. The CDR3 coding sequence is TGCAGTGCTAGAGACTTAGCGGGGGGGAGTGAGCAGTTCTTC.

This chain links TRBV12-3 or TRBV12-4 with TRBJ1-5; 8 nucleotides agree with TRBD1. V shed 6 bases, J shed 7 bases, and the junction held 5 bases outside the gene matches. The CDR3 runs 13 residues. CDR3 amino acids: CASSRDRIQPQHF. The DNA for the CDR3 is TGTGCCAGCAGCAGGGACAGGATCCAGCCCCAGCATTTT.

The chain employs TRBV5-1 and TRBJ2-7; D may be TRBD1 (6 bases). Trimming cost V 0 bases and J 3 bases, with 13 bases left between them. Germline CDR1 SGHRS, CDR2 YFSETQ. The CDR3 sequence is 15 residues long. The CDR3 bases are TGCGCCAGCAGCTTGGGTAGAGGGGGAGTCTACGAGCAGTACTTC. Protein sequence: CASSLGRGGVYEQYF.

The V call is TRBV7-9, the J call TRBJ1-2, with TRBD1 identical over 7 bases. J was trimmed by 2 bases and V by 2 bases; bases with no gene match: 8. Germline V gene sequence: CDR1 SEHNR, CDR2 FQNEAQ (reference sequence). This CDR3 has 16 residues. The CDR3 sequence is CASSLSGRGINYGYTF. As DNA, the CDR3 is TGTGCCAGCAGCTTATCCGGCAGGGGGATCAACTATGGCTACACCTTC. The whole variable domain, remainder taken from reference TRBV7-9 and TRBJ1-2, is DTGVSQNPRHKITKRGQNVTFRCDPISEHNRLYWYRQTLGQGPEFLTYFQNEAQLEKSRLLSDRFSAERPKGSFSTLEIQRTEQGDSAMYLCASSLSGRGINYGYTFGSGTRLTVV.